This T cell receptor beta chain was captured in a study of cytomegalovirus exposure and HLA in healthy donors. PCR employed 60 Vbeta and 13 Jbeta primers. The data were produced by immunoSEQ multiplex PCR, yet TCRdb's version contains in-frame clones alone and is incomplete. The sample lists some 150,000 clones; approximately 87% were seen once. This clone was found once. The V gene end was trimmed by 0 bases and the J gene end by 10 bases; junction bases not matched to a gene: 9. Germline V gene sequence: CDR1 LGHNA, CDR2 YSLEER. The CDR3 spans 16 residues. The material sequenced was PBMCs. The rearrangement joins TRBV4-3 to TRBJ1-1, with TRBD1 identical over 12 bases. This receptor was taken from a woman aged 30 to 39 in good health and CMV-seronegative. CDR3 bases: TGCGCCAGCAGCCAAGACTATGGGACAGGGGGCGACGGAGCTTTCTTT. As protein: CASSQDYGTGGDGAFF.